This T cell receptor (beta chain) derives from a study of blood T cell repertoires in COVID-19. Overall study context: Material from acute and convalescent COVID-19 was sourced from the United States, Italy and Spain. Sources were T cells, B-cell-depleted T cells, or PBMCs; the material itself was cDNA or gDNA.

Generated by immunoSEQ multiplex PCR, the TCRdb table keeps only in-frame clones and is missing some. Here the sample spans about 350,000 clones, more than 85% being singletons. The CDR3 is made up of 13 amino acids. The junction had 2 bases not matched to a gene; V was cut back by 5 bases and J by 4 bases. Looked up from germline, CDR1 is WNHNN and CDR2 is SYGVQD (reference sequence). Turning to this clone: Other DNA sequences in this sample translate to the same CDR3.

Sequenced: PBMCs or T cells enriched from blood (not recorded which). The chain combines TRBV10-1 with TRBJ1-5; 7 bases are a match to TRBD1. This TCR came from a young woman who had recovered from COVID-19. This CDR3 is CASSPTGNQPQHF. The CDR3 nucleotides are TGCGCCAGCAGTCCGACAGGGAATCAGCCCCAGCATTTT.